Presented here are 14 T cell receptor beta chains from one specimen sequenced in a study of blood T cells in healthy people across ages (dated by TCRdb to about 2015). Library construction relied on 5' RACE. The sequencer listed for this sample is Illumina HiSeq 2500. A second about 7 to 11 cycle PCR used a sample-barcoded 5' primer and a J-beta primer mix. TCRdb reanalyzed the raw reads on its own, using fastp at Q25 for trimming and MiXCR for clone calling, and kept in-frame beta chains. Records with the same CDR3 protein are collapsed into one entry carrying the most frequent genes and DNA. A total of 800,000 to 950,000 distinct CDR3 sequences appear in this sample, 25% to 35% of them only once. The top ten clonotypes cover 9.5% to 13% of the sample. This same sample was also taken into another study, of T cells of mothers and their children.

The sample consisted of blood. All receptors derive from a woman in her 40s in good health.

Only a few counts were recorded for this clonotype. The chain combines TRBV2 with TRBJ2-5; D gene unclear. The V and J ends lost 10 bases and 11 bases respectively, with 14 bases between them. Germline V gene data show CDR1 as SNHLY and CDR2 as FYNNEI. The CDR3 is 10 amino acids. CDR3 DNA sequence: TGTGCCACCCATAAGTATGAGCAGTACTTC. Protein: CATHKYEQYF. Together with reference TRBV2 and TRBJ2-5, the CDR3 gives the full variable domain: EPEVTQTPSHQVTQMGQEVILRCVPISNHLYFYWYRQILGQKVEFLVSFYNNEISEKSEIFDDQFSVERPDGSNFTLKIRSTKLEDSAMYFCATHKYEQYFGPGTRLLVL.

The gene calls are TRBV7-3 and TRBJ2-7; D might be TRBD1 or TRBD2, each matching 5 bases. Looked up from germline, CDR1 is SGHTA and CDR2 is FQGTGA. V was cut by 2 bases and J by 4 bases, with 12 bases left in between. This CDR3 has 14 amino acids. CDR3 sequence (DNA): TGTGCCAGCAGCTTATCCAAGGGGAGATACGAGCAGTACTTC. Its protein is CASSLSKGRYEQYF.

This clonotype was found many times. This rearrangement joins TRBV7-2 to TRBJ2-7; a possible D gene is TRBD2 (5 bases). V lost 1 base, J lost 5 bases, and 15 bases lay in between. Germline loops: CDR1 SGHTA, CDR2 FQGNSA. The CDR3 runs 15 residues. CDR3 sequence (DNA): TGTGCCAGCAGCTTAGGGGGAGCCACATTCAACGAGCAGTACTTC. This sequence encodes CASSLGGATFNEQYF.

This clonotype was recorded many times. The chain couples TRBV20-1 to TRBJ2-5; TRBD2 matches 8 bases. The CDR3 is 15 amino acids. J lost 0 bases, V lost 5 bases, and 8 bases had no gene match. Germline CDR1 reads DFQATT; CDR2 reads SNEGSKA (reference sequence). CDR3 nucleotides: TGCAGTGCTGAAGTAGCGGGGCGGAACCAAGAGACCCAGTACTTC. Amino acid sequence: CSAEVAGRNQETQYF.

This chain connects TRBV29-1 to TRBJ1-2; D call uncertain. CDR1 is SQVTM and CDR2 is ANQGSEA in the germline V gene. This CDR3 is built from 17 residues. V lost 3 bases, J lost 4 bases, and 24 bases lay in between. CDR3 loop: CSVDLPREEGPVYGYTF. As DNA, the CDR3 is TGCAGCGTTGATCTACCTCGGGAGGAAGGACCAGTCTATGGCTACACCTTC.

The chain uses TRBV24-1 and TRBJ2-3, with TRBD1 matching over 11 bases. J gave up 5 bases and V 4 bases, and 7 bases lay outside the gene matches. CDR3 length: 16 amino acids. The germline CDR1 and CDR2 sequences are KGHDR and SFDVKD. The CDR3 region is CATSESGTGGGDTQYF. The CDR3 DNA is TGTGCCACCAGTGAGTCCGGGACAGGGGGAGGAGATACGCAGTATTTT.

CDR3 protein: CSVGGASGGFTDTQYF. The DNA of the CDR3 is TGCAGCGTTGGGGGGGCTAGCGGGGGTTTTACAGATACGCAGTATTTT. The rearrangement uses TRBV29-1 and TRBJ2-3, with 10 positions matching TRBD2. V shed 4 bases, J shed 3 bases, and the junction held 10 bases outside the gene matches. The CDR3 length is 16 residues. The germline CDR1 and CDR2 sequences are SQVTM and ANQGSEA.

Details on this clonotype: A read error may be the cause here, since a much bigger clone is one base away. The gene calls are TRBV5-1 and TRBJ2-7; possible D gene TRBD1, 5 bases. This CDR3 is built from 15 residues. The germline gives CDR1 SGHRS, CDR2 YFSETQ. V was trimmed by 6 bases and J by 7 bases, leaving 23 bases between them. CDR3 in amino acids: CASIRDISSYNEQYF. CDR3 nucleotides: TGCGCCAGCATCAGGGATATAAGCTCCTACAATGAGCAGTACTTC. The variable domain in full, with the rest retrieved from reference TRBV5-1 and TRBJ2-7, is KAGVTQTPRYLIKTRGQQVTLSCSPISGHRSVSWYQQTPGQGLQFLFEYFSETQRNKGNFPGRFSGRQFSNSRSEMNVSTLELGDSALYLCASIRDISSYNEQYFGPGTRLTVT.

This clonotype was counted many times. V usage is TRBV20-1 and J usage is TRBJ2-5; no clear D gene. Germline V CDR1 and CDR2: DFQATT, SNEGSKA (reference sequence). The CDR3 has 13 residues. V was shortened by 3 bases and J by 3 bases, with 11 bases between the two germline ends. CDR3 coding DNA: TGCAGTGCTAGTTATGGACGGGAAGAGACCCAGTACTTC. As protein: CSASYGREETQYF.

This clonotype was seen a handful of times. The chain carries TRBV28 and TRBJ1-4; no clear D. Germline assignment: CDR1 MDHEN and CDR2 SYDVKM. V was shortened by 6 bases and J by 8 bases, with 19 bases between the two germline ends. The CDR3 length is 15 residues. CDR3 sequence reads: CASSGLGSLREKLFF. CDR3 nucleotides: TGTGCCAGCAGCGGCTTGGGGTCCCTACGAGAAAAACTGTTTTTT. Complete variable domain (other parts from reference TRBV28 and TRBJ1-4): DVKVTQSSRYLVKRTGEKVFLECVQDMDHENMFWYRQDPGLGLRLIYFSYDVKMKEKGDIPEGYSVSREKKERFSLILESASTNQTSMYLCASSGLGSLREKLFFGSGTQLSVL.

This clonotype was observed a few times. The rearrangement links TRBV7-9 to TRBJ2-3; D possibly corresponds to TRBD2 (6 bases). CDR3 size: 16 residues. Trimming cost V 5 bases and J 3 bases, with 18 bases left between them. Germline CDR1 reads SEHNR; CDR2 reads FQNEAQ (reference sequence). CDR3 amino acids: CASSPQRRVSTDTQYF. CDR3 in DNA: TGTGCCAGCAGCCCGCAAAGGAGGGTATCAACAGATACGCAGTATTTT.

This clonotype was counted only a few times. The chain combines TRBV6-4 with TRBJ2-2; 10 nucleotides align to TRBD2. V trimming: 9 bases; J trimming: 3 bases; junction bases outside the gene matches: 4. Germline CDR1 MRHNA, CDR2 SNTAGT. The CDR3 totals 14 residues. The CDR3 nucleotides read TGTGCCAGTTCTAGCGGGGGAGACACCGGGGAGCTGTTTTTT. Translation gives CASSSGGDTGELFF.

In this sample, this clonotype turned up a few times. This chain connects TRBV7-6 to TRBJ2-7; a possible D gene is TRBD1 (6 bases). The CDR3 has 14 amino acids. V gave up 5 bases and J gave up 2 bases, with 13 bases separating them. The germline gives CDR1 SGHVS, CDR2 FNYEAQ. Written as DNA, the CDR3 is TGTGCCAGCAGCCCTAGACAGGCGGCCTACGAGCAGTACTTC. Amino acids: CASSPRQAAYEQYF.

The sample holds many counts of this clonotype. The V call is TRBV4-3, the J call TRBJ2-7; 7 nucleotides match TRBD2. V lost 3 bases to trimming and J lost 2 bases; unmatched junction nucleotides: 7. The CDR3 contains 15 residues. Germline CDR1 reads LGHNA; CDR2 reads YSLEER. This CDR3 is CASSQESGEAYEQYF. CDR3 nucleotides: TGCGCCAGCAGCCAGGAAAGCGGGGAGGCCTACGAGCAGTACTTC.